The TCR beta chain described here comes from a study of response to subunit inactivated influenza vaccine. Findings and limits, study-wide: The authors suggested that few new T cells are recruited per seasonal influenza vaccination.

CDR1 SGHRS and CDR2 YFSETQ come from the germline V gene. This CDR3 is 15 amino acids long. With V trimmed by 4 bases and J by 4 bases, 5 bases remained unmatched. This clonotype turned up a few times. The antigen is not known. TCRdb independently ran MiXCR on the RT-PCR reads; one entry per CDR3 protein. The sample shows over 800,000 distinct CDR3 sequences, around 20% of them seen only once. The chain employs TRBV5-1 and TRBJ2-2, with 9 bases aligning to TRBD2. This sequence was found in a man between 50 and 59 years old who received an inactivated influenza vaccine. The material was PBMCs from blood, obtained around 5 days after vaccination. The CDR3 is CASSRSGGATGELFF. In DNA, the CDR3 is TGCGCCAGCAGCCGTAGCGGGGGCGCCACCGGGGAGCTGTTTTTT.